Below, 10 T cell receptor beta chains from the same sample are listed, as sequenced in a study of shared clonotypes between healthy human individuals. Clones were sequenced by immunoSEQ multiplex PCR, and TCRdb holds only the in-frame ones, with some missing. This sample has fewer than 600,000 clones; over 60% occur once, and the top ten carry about 12%. The sample taken for sequencing was PBMCs. Every receptor here comes from a woman aged 40 to 50 in good health. Some clones in this sample may be carry-over from other donors' samples.

This chain connects TRBV6-5 to TRBJ2-1, with 7 bases fitting TRBD1. The germline V gene encodes CDR1 MNHEY and CDR2 SVGAGI. Losses at the gene ends were 3 bases for V and 5 bases for J; bases not matched to a gene: 4. The CDR3 is made up of 14 amino acids. As DNA, the CDR3 is TGTGCCAGCAGTTATGGGGACAGTCACAATGAGCAGTTCTTC. Translated: CASSYGDSHNEQFF.

This chain uses TRBV7-9 with TRBJ1-3, with no clear D. CDR3 length equals 15 residues. Germline V lookup: CDR1 SEHNR, CDR2 FQNEAQ (reference sequence). V gave up 1 base and J gave up 4 bases, with 11 bases separating them. The CDR3 region has the DNA TGTGCCAGCAGCTTAGTCCCGGAACAAGGAAACACCATATATTTT. Its protein is CASSLVPEQGNTIYF.

The chain couples TRBV9 to TRBJ2-3; TRBD1 aligns across 7 bases. V was clipped by 4 bases and J by 5 bases; unmatched bases: 4. Germline CDR1 and CDR2: SGDLS and YYNGEE. The CDR3 contains 13 residues. CDR3 residues: CASSIRDRDTQYF. For the CDR3, the DNA is TGTGCCAGCAGCATCCGGGACAGAGATACGCAGTATTTT. The full variable domain, in which reference TRBV9 and TRBJ2-3 provide the parts outside the CDR3, is DSGVTQTPKHLITATGQRVTLRCSPRSGDLSVYWYQQSLDQGLQFLIQYYNGEERAKGNILERFSAQQFPDLHSELNLSSLELGDSALYFCASSIRDRDTQYFGPGTRLTVL.

This chain joins TRBV4-2 and TRBJ2-1; 8 bases are a match to TRBD2. V lost 3 bases, J lost 5 bases, and 12 bases stayed unmatched. The germline CDR1 and CDR2 sequences are LGHNA and YNFKEQ. The CDR3 sequence is 17 residues long. The CDR3 is CASSQRPRLAPNNEQFF. DNA for the CDR3: TGTGCCAGCAGCCAGAGGCCGAGACTAGCGCCGAACAATGAGCAGTTCTTC.

This clone was detected a few times. V and J are TRBV7-2 and TRBJ2-6; D is uncertain. Germline loops: CDR1 SGHTA, CDR2 FQGNSA. This CDR3 has 13 residues. The V gene lost 7 bases and the J gene lost 2 bases, with 6 bases spanning the gap. CDR3 nucleotides: TGTGCCAGCATTCCTGCTGGGGCCAACGTCCTGACTTTC. Its protein is CASIPAGANVLTF.

The chain is built from TRBV30 and TRBJ2-1; TRBD2 aligns across 13 bases. The CDR3 loop spans 12 amino acids. Unmatched junction bases numbered 5, after V lost 8 bases and J lost 10 bases. Germline V gene data show CDR1 as GTSNPN and CDR2 as SVGIG (reference sequence). In DNA, the CDR3 is TGTGCCCCGGGACTAGCGGGAATAGAGCAGTTCTTC. Protein: CAPGLAGIEQFF.

This clone was seen just once. The J gene is TRBJ2-7, the V gene TRBV18, with unresolved D. Germline lookup yields CDR1 KGHSH and CDR2 LQKENI. The CDR3 is made up of 13 amino acids. The V and J ends lost 3 bases and 6 bases respectively, with 12 bases between them. Written as DNA, the CDR3 is TGTGCCAGCTCACCGATTCAGTACAGCGAGCAGTACTTC. This encodes CASSPIQYSEQYF. Using reference TRBV18 and TRBJ2-7 for the parts outside the CDR3, the full variable domain is NAGVMQNPRHLVRRRGQEARLRCSPMKGHSHVYWYRQLPEEGLKFMVYLQKENIIDESGMPKERFSAEFPKEGPSILRIQQVVRGDSAAYFCASSPIQYSEQYFGPGTRLTVT.

This chain links TRBV19 with TRBJ1-5, with D unresolved. Germline loops: CDR1 LNHDA, CDR2 SQIVND (reference sequence). CDR3 length: 13 amino acids. Trimming removed 3 bases from V and 4 bases from J, with 7 bases in between. The CDR3 sequence is CASSMLGNQPQHF. The CDR3 bases are TGTGCCAGTAGTATGTTGGGAAATCAGCCCCAGCATTTT.

The chain carries TRBV6-1 and TRBJ2-6; D is perhaps TRBD1 or TRBD2 (5 bases each). The V gene lost 6 bases and the J gene lost 4 bases, with 10 bases spanning the gap. Per germline, CDR1 MNHNS and CDR2 SASEGT. The CDR3 covers 14 residues. CDR3 nucleotide sequence: TGTGCCAGCAGGAGGGGATCAGGGGCCAACGTCCTGACTTTC. It encodes CASRRGSGANVLTF.

This clone was recorded only once. This chain connects TRBV5-4 to TRBJ2-1, with 10 bases matching TRBD2. Germline CDR1 reads SGHNT; CDR2 reads YYREEE (reference sequence). The trim removed 0 bases at V and 8 bases at J, leaving 8 bases unmatched. The CDR3 totals 16 residues. CDR3 in DNA: TGTGCCAGCAGCTTGGGGCTAGCGGGAGAGAGGGATGAGCAGTTCTTC. Amino acid sequence: CASSLGLAGERDEQFF.